These T cell receptor beta chains were read from a single sample in a study of cytomegalovirus exposure and HLA in healthy donors. Profiled with immunoSEQ multiplex PCR; TCRdb holds only in-frame clones, not every one. This table holds 110,000 or so clones, roughly three quarters found once. What was sequenced was PBMCs. Receptor source: a man aged 50-59 years in good health and CMV-seropositive. Both conserved end residues are part of each CDR3. The D gene is left open where the match is weak. Not all rows give a size; the values are once, few, many and, for expanded clones, a class.

d_call	v_call	cdr3_length	clone_size	j_call	cdr3_aa	cdr3_nt
TRBD1	TRBV29-1	15	few	TRBJ1-3	CSGRTGTNSGNTIYF	TGCAGCGGCCGGACAGGGACAAACTCTGGAAACACCATATATTTT
TRBD1	TRBV6-5	14	once	TRBJ2-5	CASSSTGGGETQYF	TGTGCCAGCAGTTCGACAGGGGGTGGGGAGACCCAGTACTTC
NA	TRBV6-5	16	NA	TRBJ2-1	CASSYGKSRGYNEQFF	TGTGCCAGCAGTTACGGGAAGTCCCGAGGGTACAATGAGCAGTTCTTC
NA	TRBV2	15	NA	TRBJ1-3	CASRSDRNSGNTIYF	TGTGCCAGCAGAAGCGACAGGAACTCTGGAAACACCATATATTTT
TRBD2	TRBV7-2	16	once	TRBJ2-3	CASSSSGRARTDTQYF	TGTGCCAGCAGCTCTAGCGGGAGGGCCCGCACAGATACGCAGTATTTT
NA	TRBV6-6	14	NA	TRBJ1-5	CASSYPVGNQPQHF	TGTGCCAGCAGTTACCCCGTCGGGAATCAGCCCCAGCATTTT
TRBD1	TRBV28	18	NA	TRBJ1-4	CASSRIDRVPWANEKLFF	TGTGCCAGCAGTCGCATAGACAGGGTTCCCTGGGCTAATGAAAAACTGTTTTTT
TRBD1	TRBV7-9	14	few	TRBJ2-7	CASSFQTGGDEQYF	TGTGCCAGCAGCTTTCAGACAGGGGGGGACGAGCAGTACTTC
NA	TRBV5-1	15	NA	TRBJ2-7	CASSLGLGVIDEQYF	TGCGCCAGCAGCTTGGGACTAGGGGTAATCGACGAGCAGTACTTC
TRBD1	TRBV6-5	14	NA	TRBJ2-7	CASRAGTEIYEQYF	TGTGCCAGCAGGGCCGGGACAGAGATCTACGAGCAGTACTTC
NA	TRBV7-2	13	NA	TRBJ2-7	CASSPPPGIEQYF	TGTGCCAGCAGCCCTCCCCCAGGGATTGAGCAGTACTTC
NA	TRBV14	12	NA	TRBJ2-7	CASSQVHYEQYF	TGTGCCAGCAGCCAAGTTCACTACGAGCAGTACTTC
NA	TRBV7-9	13	NA	TRBJ2-7	CASSPRGRGEQYF	TGTGCCAGCAGCCCCAGGGGCAGAGGGGAGCAGTACTTC
NA	TRBV18	14	few	TRBJ1-1	CASSPRRGSAEAFF	TGTGCCAGCTCACCTCGACGGGGATCCGCTGAAGCTTTCTTT
TRBD2	TRBV6-1	15	NA	TRBJ2-7	CASSDGAAGGHEQYF	TGTGCCAGCAGTGACGGTGCAGCGGGGGGACACGAGCAGTACTTC
TRBD1	TRBV2	14	NA	TRBJ1-1	CASSYRGMNTEAFF	TGTGCCAGCAGTTACAGGGGTATGAACACTGAAGCTTTCTTT
NA	TRBV15	15	NA	TRBJ1-2	CATSSSWGRSYGYTF	TGTGCCACCAGCAGCAGCTGGGGGCGAAGCTATGGCTACACCTTC
NA	TRBV5-6	16	NA	TRBJ2-1	CASSLVRGRQYDEQFF	TGTGCCAGCAGCTTGGTGCGGGGGCGTCAATACGATGAGCAGTTCTTC
NA	TRBV6-5	13	NA	TRBJ2-2	CASRRHNTGELFF	TGTGCCAGCAGACGACACAACACCGGGGAGCTGTTTTTT
TRBD1	TRBV28	14	NA	TRBJ2-5	CASSQQGAGETQYF	TGTGCCAGCAGCCAGCAGGGGGCAGGTGAGACCCAGTACTTC
TRBD2	TRBV11-2	15	NA	TRBJ2-4	CASSSQRGSKNIQYF	TGTGCCAGCAGCTCTCAGCGGGGGTCCAAAAACATTCAGTACTTC
TRBD1	TRBV7-2	13	NA	TRBJ1-2	CASSSQGVYGYTF	TGTGCCAGCAGCTCTCAGGGGGTCTATGGCTACACCTTC